This T cell receptor (beta chain) was observed in a study of blood T cells in healthy people across ages. Study results and caveats: Percentage of naive T cells showed a strong correlation with TCR beta diversity.

Next came a second PCR, run for about 7 to 12 cycles, which used a sample-barcoded 5' primer along with a J-beta primer mix. A tag from a template-switch adaptor with 12 random nucleotides marked each cDNA molecule. TCRdb reanalysed the 5' RACE reads using MiXCR and keeps one entry per CDR3 protein. The sample holds almost 1 million distinct CDR3 sequences, roughly 50% seen once. Points on this clonotype: Its antigen is not identified.

The material sequenced was blood. This receptor was obtained from a woman aged 55-69 years in good health.

As DNA, the CDR3 is TGCGCCAGCAGCCCGACTAGTGCATCCGCCTACGAGCAGTACTTC. Encoded protein: CASSPTSASAYEQYF. The rearrangement links TRBV4-1 to TRBJ2-7; D possibly corresponds to TRBD2 (6 bases). This CDR3 has 15 amino acids. The germline V gene has CDR1 MGHRA and CDR2 YSYEKL. V lost 4 bases and J 2 bases, leaving 15 bases between the germline ends.